The 20 T cell receptor beta chains listed next were all sequenced from one sample in a study of blood T cell repertoires in COVID-19. TCRdb keeps only in-frame clones here, not all; method: immunoSEQ multiplex PCR. This table holds around 140,000 clones, approximately 87% found once. Sequencing was performed on peripheral blood. These receptors all come from a man over 45 with active COVID-19.

The chain links TRBV12-5 to TRBJ1-2, with 7 bases identical to TRBD1. The CDR3 has 15 amino acids. The V and J ends lost 2 bases and 7 bases, in that order; junction bases with no gene match: 10. The germline gives CDR1 LGHNT, CDR2 FRNRAP. In DNA, the CDR3 is TGTGCTAGTGGTTTGCCCTCAGGACAGGCCCCTGGCTACACCTTC. This encodes CASGLPSGQAPGYTF.

The rearrangement uses TRBV4-1 and TRBJ2-1; 14 nucleotides agree with TRBD2. Unmatched junction bases numbered 5, after V lost 4 bases and J lost 9 bases. The CDR3 has 15 amino acids. In germline, CDR1 is MGHRA, CDR2 YSYEKL. The CDR3 region is CASSLGLAGGLEQFF. CDR3 bases: TGCGCCAGCAGCCTCGGACTAGCGGGGGGCCTTGAGCAGTTCTTC.

The chain is built from TRBV5-1 and TRBJ2-5, with D perhaps TRBD1 (8 bases). Trimming removed 6 bases at V and 8 bases at J, with 23 bases between. This CDR3 is 15 amino acids long. CDR1 SGHRS and CDR2 YFSETQ come from the germline V gene. The CDR3 DNA follows: TGCGCCAGCATAAGAGGATCGGACAGGGAGGGTACCCAGTACTTC. Encoded protein: CASIRGSDREGTQYF.

J is TRBJ2-2 and V is TRBV21-1; no DNA check was done on the table's D call, TRBD2. TRBV21-1 is a known pseudogene. This CDR3 is 13 amino acids long. This CDR3 reads CASSKPIVTELFF. In DNA, the CDR3 is TGTGCCAGCAGCAAACCAATAGTAACGGAGCTGTTTTTT.

The V and J genes are TRBV7-2 and TRBJ2-7, with D maybe TRBD2 (5 bases). This CDR3 is 13 amino acids long. The V end was cut by 6 bases, the J end by 6 bases, with 15 bases between. Germline loops: CDR1 SGHTA, CDR2 FQGNSA. The CDR3 DNA is TGTGCCAGCAGATTGGGAGTTCACGGCGAGCAGTACTTC. Amino acid sequence: CASRLGVHGEQYF.

The rearrangement uses TRBV30 and TRBJ1-5, with 9 bases that match TRBD1. There are 18 residues in the CDR3. J lost 2 bases, V lost 3 bases, and 14 bases had no gene match. Germline V lookup: CDR1 GTSNPN, CDR2 SVGIG (reference sequence). The CDR3 DNA reads as TGTGCCTGGAGCCCAGTCCCGGGACAGGGTAATTGCAATCAGCCCCAGCATTTT. It is translated as CAWSPVPGQGNCNQPQHF.

The V gene is TRBV5-6, the J gene TRBJ2-2; maybe TRBD2 (6 bases). Germline assignment: CDR1 SGHDT and CDR2 YYEEEE. V was clipped by 6 bases and J by 2 bases, with 14 bases between them. This CDR3 spans 15 amino acids. The CDR3 nucleotides are TGTGCCAGCATCCTCGCCGGGAGAAACACCGGGGAGCTGTTTTTT. It is translated as CASILAGRNTGELFF.

Here the CDR3 reads CASSRTGSRYTF. The CDR3 region has the DNA TGTGCCAGCAGCCGTACAGGGTCGCGATACACCTTC. The V gene is TRBV13, the J gene TRBJ1-2; maybe TRBD1 (6 bases). CDR1 PRHDT and CDR2 FYEKMQ come from the germline V gene (reference sequence). The V and J ends lost 5 bases and 11 bases respectively, with 15 bases between them. The CDR3 is 12 residues long.

The sample holds one count of this clone. The rearrangement uses TRBV9 and TRBJ1-2; TRBD1 aligns across 7 bases. This CDR3 has 14 amino acids. The germline V gene encodes CDR1 SGDLS and CDR2 YYNGEE. Trimming took 6 bases from V and 5 from J; bases not matched to a gene: 10. CDR3 residues: CASTPDRVGYGYTF. CDR3 nucleotides: TGTGCCAGCACCCCAGACAGGGTGGGGTATGGCTACACCTTC.

V gene TRBV5-4 combines with J gene TRBJ1-6; 9 bases fit TRBD1. The length of the CDR3 is 16 residues. The germline V gene encodes CDR1 SGHNT and CDR2 YYREEE (reference sequence). V lost 6 bases to trimming and J lost 9 bases; unmatched junction nucleotides: 13. CDR3 residues: CASTPLPGQGSSPLHF. CDR3 coding DNA: TGTGCCAGCACCCCCTTACCGGGACAGGGAAGTTCACCCCTCCACTTT.

The chain uses TRBV6-5 and TRBJ2-5; maybe TRBD1 (5 bases). V gave up 6 bases and J gave up 1 base, with 12 bases separating them. Germline assignment: CDR1 MNHEY and CDR2 SVGAGI. This CDR3 is 14 amino acids long. The DNA for the CDR3 is TGTGCCAGCAGCCTACAAGGGGCCCAAGAGACCCAGTACTTC. It translates to CASSLQGAQETQYF.

The CDR3 spells CATRGASLYEQYF. The CDR3 DNA reads TGTGCCACCCGGGGGGCATCCCTCTACGAGCAGTACTTC. The chain joins TRBV10-3 to TRBJ2-7; D is perhaps TRBD2 (7 bases). Germline lookup yields CDR1 ENHRY and CDR2 SYGVKD. This CDR3 region has 13 residues. Trimming removed 10 bases from V and 3 bases from J, with 16 bases in between.

This clone was observed a single time. The chain carries TRBV7-2 and TRBJ1-5; the D is unclear. With 3 bases removed from V and 4 bases from J, the gap between germline ends came to 10 bases. Per the germline V gene, CDR1 is SGHTA and CDR2 is FQGNSA. The length of the CDR3 is 14 residues. CDR3 coding DNA: TGTGCCAGCAGCTTTGGAGGAGTAAATCAGCCCCAGCATTTT. It translates to CASSFGGVNQPQHF. The complete variable domain, with remaining parts taken from reference TRBV7-2 and TRBJ1-5, reads GAGVSQSPSNKVTEKGKDVELRCDPISGHTALYWYRQSLGQGLEFLIYFQGNSAPDKSGLPSDRFSAERTGGSVSTLTIQRTQQEDSAVYLCASSFGGVNQPQHFGDGTRLSIL.

The chain combines TRBV7-8 with TRBJ1-3; D gene unclear. V gave up 2 bases and J gave up 1 base, with 6 bases separating them. Per germline, CDR1 SGHVS and CDR2 FQNEAQ. The CDR3 covers 14 residues. The CDR3 region is CASSLMSSGNTIYF. CDR3 nucleotide sequence: TGTGCCAGCAGCTTAATGTCTTCTGGAAACACCATATATTTT.

The rearrangement joins TRBV29-1 to TRBJ2-1, with unresolved D. Trimming pared 7 bases from V and 10 bases from J, leaving 17 bases between. CDR1 is SQVTM, CDR2 ANQGSEA, per germline. The CDR3 consists of 12 residues. CDR3 bases: TGCAGCGCCGAAAGGCGGCGTGAGGAGCAGTTCTTC. This sequence encodes CSAERRREEQFF.

As to this clone: The sample carries other DNA sequences with the same CDR3. The rearrangement joins TRBV5-6 to TRBJ2-2; D gene unclear. V was trimmed by 5 bases and J by 4 bases, leaving 9 bases between them. CDR1 SGHDT and CDR2 YYEEEE come from the germline V gene. The CDR3 consists of 13 residues. The CDR3 nucleotides are TGTGCCAGCAGTTCCACTTCCACCGGGGAGCTGTTTTTT. Protein product: CASSSTSTGELFF.

The chain has TRBV3-1 (or the pseudogene TRBV3-2) and TRBJ1-2; D remains ambiguous. The germline V gene encodes CDR1 LGHDT and CDR2 YNNKEL (reference sequence). The germline V and J ends were trimmed by 0 bases and 2 bases, with 13 bases remaining between them. The CDR3 covers 16 residues. The CDR3 DNA sequence: TGTGCCAGCAGCCAAGACTGGCATAACACCAACTATGGCTACACCTTC. Amino acid sequence: CASSQDWHNTNYGYTF.

The chain carries TRBV7-9 and TRBJ2-1; D may be TRBD1 (5 bases). The CDR3 length is 19 residues. The ends were cut back, 1 base at V and 7 bases at J, with 26 bases in the middle. The V gene's germline CDR1 is SEHNR and CDR2 FQNEAQ (reference sequence). The DNA for the CDR3 is TGTGCCAGCAGCTTAGTCGGCCAGGGTCCTTCCTCTCGATTAAATGAGCAGTTCTTC. This gives the protein CASSLVGQGPSSRLNEQFF.

The chain carries TRBV19 and TRBJ2-7, with 7 bases matching TRBD1. This CDR3 is 14 amino acids long. Unmatched junction bases numbered 9, after V lost 10 bases and J lost 0 bases. Per the germline V gene, CDR1 is LNHDA and CDR2 is SQIVND (reference sequence). CDR3 protein: CATRRDSASYEQYF. In DNA form, the CDR3 reads TGTGCCACTAGAAGGGACAGTGCCTCCTACGAGCAGTACTTC.

The CDR3 is CAWSSGQGRYGYTF. The CDR3 DNA reads TGTGCCTGGAGTTCAGGACAGGGACGTTATGGCTACACCTTC. This chain joins TRBV30 and TRBJ1-2; 8 bases fit TRBD1. J gave up 5 bases and V 2 bases, and 7 bases lay outside the gene matches. The CDR3 runs to 14 residues. Germline-derived CDR1 and CDR2 are GTSNPN and SVGIG (reference sequence).